Listed here are 17 T cell receptor beta chains from one sample, sequenced in a study of blood T cell repertoires in COVID-19. The data were produced by immunoSEQ multiplex PCR, yet TCRdb's version contains in-frame clones alone and is incomplete. The sample comprises about 270,000 clones, 89% of which are singletons, and 2% to 2.5% rests with the top ten. Sample: peripheral blood. The origin of the receptors is a man in his fifties or sixties with acute or convalescent COVID-19.

V gene TRBV29-1 combines with J gene TRBJ2-7, with TRBD1 matching 10 bases. The length of the CDR3 is 15 residues. V was pared by 0 bases and J by 3 bases, with 5 bases of the junction left unmatched. Germline CDR1 and CDR2: SQVTM and ANQGSEA. DNA of the CDR3: TGCAGCGTTGAAGATCGGGACAGGGGCCTCTACGAGCAGTACTTC. As protein: CSVEDRDRGLYEQYF.

The chain recombines TRBV10-3 with TRBJ1-3; D is uncertain. The CDR3 runs 16 residues. CDR1 is ENHRY and CDR2 is SYGVKD in the germline V gene. Trimming stripped 0 bases from V and 0 bases from J, with 9 bases between. The CDR3 region is CAISESTTSSGNTIYF. The CDR3 coding sequence is TGTGCCATCAGTGAGTCGACTACGAGCTCTGGAAACACCATATATTTT.

Here the CDR3 reads CAAHAGTIASPLHF. The CDR3 DNA follows: TGTGCCGCCCACGCCGGGACAATTGCTTCACCCCTCCACTTT. The gene calls are TRBV6-6 and TRBJ1-6, with D maybe TRBD1 (6 bases). V was pared by 11 bases and J by 9 bases, with 20 bases between. The CDR3 is 14 residues long. Germline-derived CDR1 and CDR2 are MNHNY and SVGAGI (reference sequence).

The chain is built from TRBV11-3 and TRBJ2-7; 9 bases fit TRBD2. Germline V gene lookup returns CDR1 SGHNT and CDR2 YENEEA. V trimming: 0 bases; J trimming: 5 bases; junction bases outside the gene matches: 5. The CDR3 loop spans 15 amino acids. The CDR3 DNA sequence: TGTGCCAGCAGCTTAGAGGGCCTAGCGGGGAACGAGCAGTACTTC. As protein: CASSLEGLAGNEQYF. The full variable domain, its missing parts supplied by reference TRBV11-3 and TRBJ2-7, is EAGVVQSPRYKIIEKKQPVAFWCNPISGHNTLYWYLQNLGQGPELLIRYENEEAVDDSQLPKDRFSAERLKGVDSTLKIQPAELGDSAVYLCASSLEGLAGNEQYFGPGTRLTVT.

The CDR3: CATSRESGPNEKLFF. The DNA of the CDR3 is TGTGCCACCAGCAGAGAAAGCGGCCCTAATGAAAAACTGTTTTTT. The V gene is TRBV15, the J gene TRBJ1-4; D is unclear. V was clipped by 0 bases and J by 3 bases, with 8 bases between them. Germline values: CDR1 LNHNV, CDR2 YYDKDF (reference sequence). The CDR3 is made up of 15 amino acids.

The J gene is TRBJ2-7, the V gene TRBV7-2, with D tentatively TRBD2 (5 bases). V lost 2 bases and J lost 4, with 9 bases in between. The CDR3 extends over 13 amino acids. Germline V CDR1 and CDR2: SGHTA, FQGNSA. DNA of the CDR3: TGTGCCAGCAGCTTAAAGAGCGGATACGAGCAGTACTTC. It translates to CASSLKSGYEQYF.

This clone was observed once. V usage is TRBV5-8 and J usage is TRBJ1-1, with a possible D match to TRBD1 (5 bases). The CDR3 totals 14 residues. Germline V CDR1 and CDR2: SGHTS, YDEGEE. Trimming cost V 2 bases and J 1 base, with 9 bases left between them. The CDR3 coding sequence is TGTGCCAGCAGCTTCAGGGCGGAGAACACTGAAGCTTTCTTT. Translating it yields CASSFRAENTEAFF.

J is TRBJ1-4 and V is TRBV5-1; no reliable D call. The CDR3 totals 13 residues. V lost 6 bases and J lost 8, with 14 bases in between. Germline assignment: CDR1 SGHRS and CDR2 YFSETQ. The CDR3 DNA reads TGCGCCAGCACCGACATACAGAAGGAAAAACTGTTTTTT. It translates to CASTDIQKEKLFF.

The genes are TRBV5-8 and TRBJ2-5; 9 bases match TRBD2. The CDR3 extends over 15 amino acids. V shed 4 bases and J 2 bases; nucleotides not matched to a gene: 6. Germline V lookup: CDR1 SGHTS, CDR2 YDEGEE. The CDR3 nucleotides read TGTGCCAGCAGCCCAGCGGGGGGCCTTCAAGAGACCCAGTACTTC. Translation: CASSPAGGLQETQYF.

V is TRBV27 and J is TRBJ2-7, with 11 bases aligning to TRBD1. Germline V CDR1 and CDR2: MNHEY, SMNVEV (reference sequence). With 6 bases clipped from V and 5 bases from J, the junction kept 9 bases outside the gene matches. The CDR3 runs to 15 residues. The CDR3 DNA is TGTGCCAGCAGACCAGGGACAGGGGGTTGGAACGAGCAGTACTTC. This sequence encodes CASRPGTGGWNEQYF.

This chain links TRBV29-1 with TRBJ2-1; D is possibly TRBD2 (6 bases). The CDR3 is 13 residues long. Germline V lookup: CDR1 SQVTM, CDR2 ANQGSEA. V dropped 4 bases and J dropped 9 bases, with 16 bases sitting between them. The CDR3 loop is CSVGWGTSAEQFF. The DNA for the CDR3 is TGCAGCGTTGGGTGGGGGACTTCGGCTGAGCAGTTCTTC.

The gene calls are TRBV5-5 and TRBJ2-1; D call uncertain. CDR1 is SGHKS and CDR2 is YYEKEE in the germline V gene (reference sequence). Trimming cost V 7 bases and J 1 base, with 12 bases left between them. The CDR3 has 14 amino acids. CDR3 nucleotide sequence: TGTGCCAGCGGATTTGGAGATTCCTACAATGAGCAGTTCTTC. This encodes CASGFGDSYNEQFF.

V usage is TRBV6-6 and J usage is TRBJ1-5; no definite D call. The germline gives CDR1 MNHNY, CDR2 SVGAGI (reference sequence). The CDR3 extends over 15 amino acids. Trimming removed 5 bases at V and 0 bases at J, with 11 bases between. The CDR3 protein is CASSTDGYSNQPQHF. The CDR3 DNA reads TGTGCCAGCAGTACCGACGGGTATAGCAATCAGCCCCAGCATTTT.

This chain joins TRBV7-3 and TRBJ1-1; D is unclear. Germline-derived CDR1 and CDR2 are SGHTA and FQGTGA. The CDR3 length is 15 residues. The V and J ends lost 2 bases and 5 bases respectively, with 15 bases between them. CDR3 DNA sequence: TGTGCCAGCAGCTTAGGACTCTCCGGTAGGACTGAAGCTTTCTTT. Protein: CASSLGLSGRTEAFF.

This clone was seen more than once but under ten times. Other DNA sequences in the sample encode the same CDR3. V and J are TRBV7-2 and TRBJ1-2; D may be TRBD1 (5 bases). CDR1 is SGHTA and CDR2 is FQGNSA in the germline V gene. V gave up 1 base and J gave up 4 bases, with 7 bases separating them. The CDR3 runs to 13 residues. This CDR3 reads CASSLDRFYGYTF. The CDR3 bases are TGTGCCAGCAGCTTAGACAGGTTCTATGGCTACACCTTC.

This rearrangement joins TRBV4-1 to TRBJ2-3, with 8 bases that match TRBD2. CDR1 MGHRA and CDR2 YSYEKL come from the germline V gene. V shed 1 base and J 7 bases; nucleotides not matched to a gene: 13. The CDR3 totals 17 residues. This CDR3 reads CASSQAPKGGGFHTQYF. For the CDR3, the DNA is TGCGCCAGCAGCCAAGCCCCGAAGGGCGGGGGGTTCCATACGCAGTATTTT.

J is TRBJ2-2 and V is TRBV9; 11 bases are a match to TRBD1. Trimming cost V 0 bases and J 5 bases; bases outside gene matches: 3. CDR3 size: 16 residues. CDR1 and CDR2 (germline): SGDLS, YYNGEE. The CDR3 DNA is TGTGCCAGCAGCGTAGAGGGACAGGGGGTAACCGGGGAGCTGTTTTTT. It yields the protein CASSVEGQGVTGELFF.